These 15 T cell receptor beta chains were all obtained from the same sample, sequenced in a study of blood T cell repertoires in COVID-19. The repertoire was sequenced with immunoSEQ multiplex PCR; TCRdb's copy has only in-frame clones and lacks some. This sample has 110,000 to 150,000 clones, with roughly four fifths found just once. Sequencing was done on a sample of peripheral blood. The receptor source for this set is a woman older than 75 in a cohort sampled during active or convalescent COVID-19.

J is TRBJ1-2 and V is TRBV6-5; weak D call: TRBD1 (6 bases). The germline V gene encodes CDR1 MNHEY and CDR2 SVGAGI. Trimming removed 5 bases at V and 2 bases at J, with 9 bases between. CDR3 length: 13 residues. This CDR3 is CASSPDRNYGYTF. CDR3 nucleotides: TGTGCCAGCAGTCCAGACAGGAACTATGGCTACACCTTC.

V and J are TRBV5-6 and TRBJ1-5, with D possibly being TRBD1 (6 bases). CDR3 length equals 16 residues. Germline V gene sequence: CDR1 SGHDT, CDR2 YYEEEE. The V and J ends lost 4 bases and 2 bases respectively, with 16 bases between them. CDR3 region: CASSKDSQWGNQPQHF. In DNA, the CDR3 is TGTGCCAGCAGCAAGGACAGCCAATGGGGCAATCAGCCCCAGCATTTT.

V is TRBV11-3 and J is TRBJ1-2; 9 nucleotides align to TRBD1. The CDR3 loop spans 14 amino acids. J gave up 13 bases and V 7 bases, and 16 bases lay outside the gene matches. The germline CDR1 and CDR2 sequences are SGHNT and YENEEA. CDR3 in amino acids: CASNLSLRTGAPTF. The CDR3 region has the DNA TGTGCCAGCAACCTTAGCTTGAGGACAGGGGCCCCCACCTTC.

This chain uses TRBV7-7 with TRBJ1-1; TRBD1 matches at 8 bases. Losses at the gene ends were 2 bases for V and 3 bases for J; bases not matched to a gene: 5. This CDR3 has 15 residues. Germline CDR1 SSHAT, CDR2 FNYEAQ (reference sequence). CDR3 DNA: TGTGCCAGCAGCTTATACACAGGGGGGGACACTGAAGCTTTCTTT. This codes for CASSLYTGGDTEAFF.

The CDR3 loop reads CASNLLFGETQYF. The CDR3 region has the DNA TGTGCCAGCAACCTCCTATTCGGTGAGACCCAGTACTTC. This chain joins TRBV7-9 and TRBJ2-5; D unresolved. The CDR3 has 13 residues. In germline, CDR1 is SEHNR, CDR2 FQNEAQ (reference sequence). The V end was cut by 7 bases, the J end by 5 bases, with 14 bases between.

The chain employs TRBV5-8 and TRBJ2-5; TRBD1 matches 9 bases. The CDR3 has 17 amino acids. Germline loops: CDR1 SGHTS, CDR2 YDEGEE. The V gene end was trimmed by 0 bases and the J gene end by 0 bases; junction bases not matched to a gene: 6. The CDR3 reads CASSLAGTGTYQETQYF. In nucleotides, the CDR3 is TGTGCCAGCAGCTTGGCCGGGACAGGGACGTACCAAGAGACCCAGTACTTC. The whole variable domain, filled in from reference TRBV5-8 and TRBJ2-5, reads EAGVTQSPTHLIKTRGQQATLRCSPISGHTSVYWYQQALGLGLQFLLWYDEGEERNRGNFPPRFSGRQFPNYSSELNVNALELEDSALYLCASSLAGTGTYQETQYFGPGTRLLVL.

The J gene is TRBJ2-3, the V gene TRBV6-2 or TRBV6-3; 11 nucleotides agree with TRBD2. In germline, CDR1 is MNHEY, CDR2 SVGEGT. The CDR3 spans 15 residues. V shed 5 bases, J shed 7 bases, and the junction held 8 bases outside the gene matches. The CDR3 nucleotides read TGTGCCAGCAGTATTAGCGGGGGGGCCCGTCATACGCAGTATTTT. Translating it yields CASSISGGARHTQYF.

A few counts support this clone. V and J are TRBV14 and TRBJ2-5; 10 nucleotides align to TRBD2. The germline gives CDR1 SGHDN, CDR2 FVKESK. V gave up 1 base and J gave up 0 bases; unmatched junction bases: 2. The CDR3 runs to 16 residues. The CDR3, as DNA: TGTGCCAGCAGCCAAGGGACTAGCGGCAACCAAGAGACCCAGTACTTC. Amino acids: CASSQGTSGNQETQYF.

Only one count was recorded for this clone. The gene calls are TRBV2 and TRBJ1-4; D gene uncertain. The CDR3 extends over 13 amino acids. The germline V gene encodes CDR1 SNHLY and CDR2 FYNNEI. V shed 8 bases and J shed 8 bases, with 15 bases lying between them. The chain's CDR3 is CASRFGVGEKLFF. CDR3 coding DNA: TGTGCCAGCCGTTTCGGGGTCGGGGAAAAACTGTTTTTT.

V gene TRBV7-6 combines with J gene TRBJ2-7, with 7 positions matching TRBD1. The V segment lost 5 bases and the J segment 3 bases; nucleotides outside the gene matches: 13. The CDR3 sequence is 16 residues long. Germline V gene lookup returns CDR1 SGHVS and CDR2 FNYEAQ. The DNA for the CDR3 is TGTGCCAGCAGCAAACAAACCGGGACAGCAAACTACGAGCAGTACTTC. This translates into CASSKQTGTANYEQYF.

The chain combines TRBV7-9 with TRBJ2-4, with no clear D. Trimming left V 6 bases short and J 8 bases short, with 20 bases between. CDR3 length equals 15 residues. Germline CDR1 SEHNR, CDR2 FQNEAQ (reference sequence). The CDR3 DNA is TGTGCCAGCAGTCGAAGCCCCACGAACCAGGACATTCAGTACTTC. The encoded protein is CASSRSPTNQDIQYF.

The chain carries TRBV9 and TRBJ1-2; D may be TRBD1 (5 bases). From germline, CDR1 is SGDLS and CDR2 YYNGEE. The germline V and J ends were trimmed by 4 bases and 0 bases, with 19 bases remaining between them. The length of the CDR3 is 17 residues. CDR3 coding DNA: TGTGCCAGCAGCAGCCGGGCTGGGTGGGGCCCTAACTATGGCTACACCTTC. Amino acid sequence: CASSSRAGWGPNYGYTF.

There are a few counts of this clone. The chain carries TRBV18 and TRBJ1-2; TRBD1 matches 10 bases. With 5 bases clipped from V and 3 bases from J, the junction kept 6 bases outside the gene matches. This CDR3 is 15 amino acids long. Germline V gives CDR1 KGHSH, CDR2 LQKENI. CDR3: CASSLGQGFDYGYTF. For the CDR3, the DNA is TGTGCCAGCTCATTGGGACAGGGGTTTGACTATGGCTACACCTTC. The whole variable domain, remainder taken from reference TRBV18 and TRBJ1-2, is NAGVMQNPRHLVRRRGQEARLRCSPMKGHSHVYWYRQLPEEGLKFMVYLQKENIIDESGMPKERFSAEFPKEGPSILRIQQVVRGDSAAYFCASSLGQGFDYGYTFGSGTRLTVV.

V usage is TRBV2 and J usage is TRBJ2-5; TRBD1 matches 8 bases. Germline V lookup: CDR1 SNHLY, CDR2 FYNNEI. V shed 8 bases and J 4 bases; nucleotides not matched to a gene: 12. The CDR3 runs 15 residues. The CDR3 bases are TGTGCCAGCTGCTGGACAGGGTTACCTAGAGAGACCCAGTACTTC. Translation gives CASCWTGLPRETQYF.

The CDR3, as DNA: TGTGCCAGCAGCTTTGAGGGAGGACAGGCGTTCTATGGCTACACCTTC. Amino acid sequence: CASSFEGGQAFYGYTF. This rearrangement joins TRBV5-8 to TRBJ1-2; 7 bases are shared with TRBD1. The trim removed 2 bases at V and 4 bases at J, leaving 11 bases unmatched. Per germline, CDR1 SGHTS and CDR2 YDEGEE. The CDR3 has 16 amino acids.